One TCR beta chain is described in this entry. What this receptor recognizes is not known. No base quality values were provided; no much bigger clone lies one nucleotide off. The CDR3 contains 16 residues, cysteine and phenylalanine counted. Left in the record is the CDR3 DNA by itself, 48 bases read in frame from the first base. V is cut by 2 bases and J by 5 bases, and the space between the germline ends is 18 bases. The germline V gene encodes CDR1 MNHEY and CDR2 SMNVEV (reference sequence). The collaborating institutions used their own protocols to collect whole blood in K2EDTA tubes. For TCRbeta analysis, collaborator samples were shipped as frozen whole blood, as isolated PBMCs, or as DNA extracted from either sample type. This specimen belongs to a study of blood T cell repertoires in COVID-19 (dated by TCRdb to about 2020). Study-wide context: Samples covering the acute and convalescent phases of COVID-19 were provided by collaborators in the United States, Italy and Spain. Subjects who had been exposed to COVID-19, were actively infected with it, or had recovered from it provided the deeply sampled blood TCRbeta repertoires that made up the dataset. The repertoires were released in a freely available public database meant as a resource for research on the immune response to SARS-CoV-2. Samples came from the ongoing ImmuneRACE study (first 160 participants) plus 1,254 subjects from 6 global collaborators. A de-identified subject ID, COVID-19 status, age in years and sex were almost always included in the sample metadata. The material from the prospective study consisted of cDNA or gDNA derived from T cells, B-cell-depleted T cells, or PBMCs. Where available, HLA class I and class II types were taken from metadata supplied by the sample provider and were not determined by assay-based typing. The investigation overall reported the following: The quantity of clinical and demographic metadata differed by source and by participant and was supplied without curation.

The immunoSEQ Assay, a bias-controlled multiplex PCR, was used to amplify TCRbeta CDR3 regions from genomic DNA. Per the source publication's procedure: Nucleated cell counts per sample were estimated from amplification of reference gene primers within the assay. Sequence reads were collapsed and filtered to measure the absolute abundance of every unique TCRbeta CDR3 rearrangement. For each sample, productive Simpson clonality was calculated by taking the square root of Simpson's diversity index across productive rearrangements. The source is immuneACCESS, and TCRdb retained only in-frame sequences with V and J called. Part of the clones is not carried over; for the studies checked, unresolved V genes explain less than half of this, and the remainder is unexplained. For V, J and clone size, that table is used; D and trimming come from the DNA. This sample lists more than 95,000 clones; around 88% were detected once. 5.5% to 6% of the sample is taken by the ten largest.

Source material: peripheral blood. This receptor chain uses TRBV27 and TRBJ1-2; TRBD1 could be the D gene, as 5 bases match. The origin of this receptor is a man older than 75 with active or convalescent COVID-19. The DNA sequence follows: TGTGCCAGCAGTTTAGGTCGGGGCGGGGGAGGGTATGGCTACACCTTC. It translates as CASSLGRGGGGYGYTF.